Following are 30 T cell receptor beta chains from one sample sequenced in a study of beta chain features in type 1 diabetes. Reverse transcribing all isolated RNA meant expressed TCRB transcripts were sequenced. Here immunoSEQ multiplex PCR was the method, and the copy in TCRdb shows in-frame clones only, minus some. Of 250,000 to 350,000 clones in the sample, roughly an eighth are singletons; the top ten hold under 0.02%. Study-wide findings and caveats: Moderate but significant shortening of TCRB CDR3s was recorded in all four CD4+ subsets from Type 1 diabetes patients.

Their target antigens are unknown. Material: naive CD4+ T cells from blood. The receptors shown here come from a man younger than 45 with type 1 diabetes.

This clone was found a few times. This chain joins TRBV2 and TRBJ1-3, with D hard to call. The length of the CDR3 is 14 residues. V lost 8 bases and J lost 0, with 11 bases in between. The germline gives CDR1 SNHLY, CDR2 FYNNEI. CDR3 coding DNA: TGTGCCAGCGGAGGGAGGTTCTCTGGAAACACCATATATTTT. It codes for CASGGRFSGNTIYF.

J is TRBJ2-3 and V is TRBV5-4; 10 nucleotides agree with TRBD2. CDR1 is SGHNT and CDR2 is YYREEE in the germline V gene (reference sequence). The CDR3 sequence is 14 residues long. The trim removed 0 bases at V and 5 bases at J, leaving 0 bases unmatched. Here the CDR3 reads CASSLGLAGDTQYF. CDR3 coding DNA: TGTGCCAGCAGCTTGGGACTAGCGGGAGATACGCAGTATTTT.

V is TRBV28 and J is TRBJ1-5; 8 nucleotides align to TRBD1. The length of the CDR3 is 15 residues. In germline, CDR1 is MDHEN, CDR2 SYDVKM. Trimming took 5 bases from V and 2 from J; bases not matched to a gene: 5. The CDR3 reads CASSSLGQGNQPQHF. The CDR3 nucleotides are TGTGCCAGCAGTAGCCTGGGACAGGGCAATCAGCCCCAGCATTTT. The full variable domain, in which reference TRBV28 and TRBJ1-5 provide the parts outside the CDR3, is DVKVTQSSRYLVKRTGEKVFLECVQDMDHENMFWYRQDPGLGLRLIYFSYDVKMKEKGDIPEGYSVSREKKERFSLILESASTNQTSMYLCASSSLGQGNQPQHFGDGTRLSIL.

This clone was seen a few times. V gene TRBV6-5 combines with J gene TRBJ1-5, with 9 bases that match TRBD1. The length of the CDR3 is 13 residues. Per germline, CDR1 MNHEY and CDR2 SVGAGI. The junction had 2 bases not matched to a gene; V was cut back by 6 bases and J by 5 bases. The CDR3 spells CASRWDRDQPQHF. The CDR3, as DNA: TGTGCCAGCAGGTGGGACAGGGATCAGCCCCAGCATTTT.

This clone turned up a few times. This CDR3 is CASSPIGGAGEPYGYTF. CDR3 sequence (DNA): TGTGCCAGCAGTCCGATTGGTGGGGCAGGGGAGCCCTATGGCTACACCTTC. J is TRBJ1-2 and V is TRBV27; a weak D match, TRBD1 (6 bases). This CDR3 is 17 amino acids long. Trimming cost V 5 bases and J 4 bases, with 23 bases left between them. CDR1 is MNHEY and CDR2 is SMNVEV in the germline V gene (reference sequence).

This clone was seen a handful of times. CDR3 coding DNA: TGCAGTGCTAGACTAGCGGATGAGCAGTTCTTC. Amino acids: CSARLADEQFF. This chain links TRBV20-1 with TRBJ2-1, with 7 bases identical to TRBD2. Germline CDR1 DFQATT, CDR2 SNEGSKA (reference sequence). The CDR3 covers 11 residues. V lost 2 bases to trimming and J lost 8 bases; unmatched junction nucleotides: 0.

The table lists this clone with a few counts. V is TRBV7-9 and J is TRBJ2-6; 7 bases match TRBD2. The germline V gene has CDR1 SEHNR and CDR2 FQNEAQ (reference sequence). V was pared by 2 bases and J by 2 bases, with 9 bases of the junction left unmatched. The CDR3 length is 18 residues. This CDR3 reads CASSLWAGVSPGANVLTF. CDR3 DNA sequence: TGTGCCAGCAGCTTATGGGCGGGAGTTAGCCCTGGGGCCAACGTCCTGACTTTC.

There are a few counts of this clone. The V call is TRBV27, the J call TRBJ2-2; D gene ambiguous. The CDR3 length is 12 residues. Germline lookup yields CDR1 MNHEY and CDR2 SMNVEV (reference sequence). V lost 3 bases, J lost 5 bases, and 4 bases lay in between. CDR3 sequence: CASSFRTGELFF. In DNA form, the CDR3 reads TGTGCCAGCAGTTTCCGGACCGGGGAGCTGTTTTTT.

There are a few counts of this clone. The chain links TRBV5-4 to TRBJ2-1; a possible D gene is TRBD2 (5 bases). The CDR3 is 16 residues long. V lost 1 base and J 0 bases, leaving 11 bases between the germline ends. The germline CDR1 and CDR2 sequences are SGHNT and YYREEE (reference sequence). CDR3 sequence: CASSLWTARSYNEQFF. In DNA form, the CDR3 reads TGTGCCAGCAGCTTGTGGACTGCTCGCTCCTACAATGAGCAGTTCTTC.

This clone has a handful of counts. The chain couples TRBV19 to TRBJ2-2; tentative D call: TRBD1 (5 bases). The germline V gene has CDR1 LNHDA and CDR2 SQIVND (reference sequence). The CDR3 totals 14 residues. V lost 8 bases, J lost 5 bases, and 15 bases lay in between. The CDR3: CASLTSAGTGELFF. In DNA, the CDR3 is TGTGCCAGTCTCACCTCTGCAGGGACCGGGGAGCTGTTTTTT.

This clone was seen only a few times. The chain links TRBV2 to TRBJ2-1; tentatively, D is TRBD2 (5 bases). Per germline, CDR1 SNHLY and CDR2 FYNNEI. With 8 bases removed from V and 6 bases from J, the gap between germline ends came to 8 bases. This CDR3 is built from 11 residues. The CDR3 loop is CASRTFNEQFF. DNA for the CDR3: TGTGCCAGCCGGACTTTCAATGAGCAGTTCTTC.

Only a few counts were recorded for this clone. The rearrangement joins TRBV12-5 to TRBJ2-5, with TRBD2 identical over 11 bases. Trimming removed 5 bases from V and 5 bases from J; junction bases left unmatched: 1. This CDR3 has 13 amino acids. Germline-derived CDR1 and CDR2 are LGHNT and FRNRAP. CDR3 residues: CASGLAGGETQYF. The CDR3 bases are TGTGCTAGTGGTCTAGCGGGAGGCGAGACCCAGTACTTC.

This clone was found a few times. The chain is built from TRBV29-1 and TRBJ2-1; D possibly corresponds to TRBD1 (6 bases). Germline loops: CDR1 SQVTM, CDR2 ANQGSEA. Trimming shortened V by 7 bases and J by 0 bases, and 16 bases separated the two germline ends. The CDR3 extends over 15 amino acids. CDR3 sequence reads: CSAHGQSRSYNEQFF. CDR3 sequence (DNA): TGCAGCGCACACGGACAGTCTCGCTCCTACAATGAGCAGTTCTTC.

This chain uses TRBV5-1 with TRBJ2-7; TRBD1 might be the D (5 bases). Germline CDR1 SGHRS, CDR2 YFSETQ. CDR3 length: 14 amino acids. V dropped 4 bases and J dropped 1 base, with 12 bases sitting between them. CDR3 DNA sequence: TGCGCCAGCAGCGAGCAGGGTGCTTCCTACGAGCAGTACTTC. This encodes CASSEQGASYEQYF. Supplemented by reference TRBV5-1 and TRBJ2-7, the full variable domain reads KAGVTQTPRYLIKTRGQQVTLSCSPISGHRSVSWYQQTPGQGLQFLFEYFSETQRNKGNFPGRFSGRQFSNSRSEMNVSTLELGDSALYLCASSEQGASYEQYFGPGTRLTVT.

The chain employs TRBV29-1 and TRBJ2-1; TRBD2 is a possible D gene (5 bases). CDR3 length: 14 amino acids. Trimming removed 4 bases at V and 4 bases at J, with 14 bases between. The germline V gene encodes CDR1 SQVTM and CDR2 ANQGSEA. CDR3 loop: CSVVPDSPYNEQFF. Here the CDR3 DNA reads TGCAGCGTTGTGCCGGACTCCCCATACAATGAGCAGTTCTTC.

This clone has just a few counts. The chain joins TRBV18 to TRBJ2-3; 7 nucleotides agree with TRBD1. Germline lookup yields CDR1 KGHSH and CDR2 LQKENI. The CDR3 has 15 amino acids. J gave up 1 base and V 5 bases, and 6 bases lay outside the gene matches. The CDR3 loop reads CASSSDRERTDTQYF. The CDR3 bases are TGTGCCAGCTCATCCGACAGGGAACGCACAGATACGCAGTATTTT. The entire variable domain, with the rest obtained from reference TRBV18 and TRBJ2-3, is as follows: NAGVMQNPRHLVRRRGQEARLRCSPMKGHSHVYWYRQLPEEGLKFMVYLQKENIIDESGMPKERFSAEFPKEGPSILRIQQVVRGDSAAYFCASSSDRERTDTQYFGPGTRLTVL.

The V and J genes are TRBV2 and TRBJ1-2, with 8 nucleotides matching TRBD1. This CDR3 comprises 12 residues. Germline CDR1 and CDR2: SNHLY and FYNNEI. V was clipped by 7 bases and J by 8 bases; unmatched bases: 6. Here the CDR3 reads CASIWTGYGYTF. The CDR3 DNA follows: TGTGCCAGCATTTGGACAGGGTACGGCTACACCTTC.

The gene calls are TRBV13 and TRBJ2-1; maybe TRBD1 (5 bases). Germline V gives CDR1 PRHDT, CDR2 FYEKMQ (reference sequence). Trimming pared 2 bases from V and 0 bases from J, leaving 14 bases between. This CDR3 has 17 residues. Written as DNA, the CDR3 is TGTGCCAGCAGCTTAAGGCAGGGAACGAGCTCCTACAATGAGCAGTTCTTC. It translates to CASSLRQGTSSYNEQFF.

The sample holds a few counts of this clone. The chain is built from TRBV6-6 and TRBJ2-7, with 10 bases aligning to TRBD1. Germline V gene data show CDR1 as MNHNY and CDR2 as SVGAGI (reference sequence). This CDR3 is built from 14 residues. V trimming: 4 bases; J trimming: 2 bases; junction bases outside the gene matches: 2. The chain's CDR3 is CASSWGTGAYEQYF. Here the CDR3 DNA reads TGTGCCAGCAGTTGGGGGACAGGGGCCTACGAGCAGTACTTC.

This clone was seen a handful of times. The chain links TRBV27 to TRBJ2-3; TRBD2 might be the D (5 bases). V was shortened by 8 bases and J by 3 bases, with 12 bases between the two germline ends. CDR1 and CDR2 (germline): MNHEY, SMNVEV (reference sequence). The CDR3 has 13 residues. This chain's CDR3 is CASSQRNTDTQYF. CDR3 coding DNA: TGTGCCAGCTCTCAGCGGAATACAGATACGCAGTATTTT.

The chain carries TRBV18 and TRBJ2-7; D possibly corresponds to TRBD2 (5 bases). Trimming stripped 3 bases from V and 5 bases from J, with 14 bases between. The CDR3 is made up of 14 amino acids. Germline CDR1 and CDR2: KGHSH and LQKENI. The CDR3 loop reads CASSPGPPGNEQYF. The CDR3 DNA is TGTGCCAGCTCACCGGGCCCTCCGGGGAACGAGCAGTACTTC.

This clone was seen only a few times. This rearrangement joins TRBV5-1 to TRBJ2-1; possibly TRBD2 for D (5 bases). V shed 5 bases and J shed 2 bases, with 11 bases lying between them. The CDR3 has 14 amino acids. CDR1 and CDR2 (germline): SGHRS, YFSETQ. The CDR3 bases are TGCGCCAGCAGTCTAGCCGAGACCTACAATGAGCAGTTCTTC. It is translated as CASSLAETYNEQFF.

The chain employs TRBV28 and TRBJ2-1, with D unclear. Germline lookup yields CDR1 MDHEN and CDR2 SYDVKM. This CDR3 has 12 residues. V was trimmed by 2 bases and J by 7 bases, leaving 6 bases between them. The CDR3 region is CASSLRANEQFF. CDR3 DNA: TGTGCCAGCAGTTTAAGAGCAAATGAGCAGTTCTTC.

This chain's CDR3 is CASTSSLAGSYNEQFF. The CDR3 DNA follows: TGTGCCAGCACCTCCTCCCTAGCGGGGTCCTACAATGAGCAGTTCTTC. The rearrangement links TRBV28 to TRBJ2-1, with 9 bases that match TRBD2. V was clipped by 7 bases and J by 1 base; unmatched bases: 8. Germline CDR1 is MDHEN and CDR2 is SYDVKM. The CDR3 contains 16 residues.

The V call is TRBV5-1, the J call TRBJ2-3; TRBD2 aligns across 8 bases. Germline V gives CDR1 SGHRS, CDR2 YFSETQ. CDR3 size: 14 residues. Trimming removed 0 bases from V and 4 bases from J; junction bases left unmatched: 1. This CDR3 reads CASSLATSADTQYF. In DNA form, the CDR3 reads TGCGCCAGCAGCTTGGCGACTAGCGCAGATACGCAGTATTTT.

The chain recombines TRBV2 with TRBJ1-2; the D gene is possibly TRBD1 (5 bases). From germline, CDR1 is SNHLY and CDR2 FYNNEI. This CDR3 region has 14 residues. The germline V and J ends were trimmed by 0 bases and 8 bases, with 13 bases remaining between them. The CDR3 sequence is CASSEARTYQGYTF. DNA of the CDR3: TGTGCCAGCAGTGAAGCGCGGACATATCAAGGCTACACCTTC.

The CDR3 nucleotides read TGTGCCAGCTCACCACCCCAGCGTGACTCCTACGAGCAGTACTTC. Protein product: CASSPPQRDSYEQYF. The chain is built from TRBV18 and TRBJ2-7; D not certain. The CDR3 length is 15 residues. CDR1 is KGHSH and CDR2 is LQKENI in the germline V gene. Trimming took off 0 bases at V and 0 bases at J, with 9 bases between the two ends.

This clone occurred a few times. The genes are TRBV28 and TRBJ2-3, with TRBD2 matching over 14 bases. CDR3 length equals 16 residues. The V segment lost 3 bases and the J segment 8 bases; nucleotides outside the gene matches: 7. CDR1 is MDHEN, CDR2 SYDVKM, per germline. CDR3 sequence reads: CASSFSGTSGSLTQYF. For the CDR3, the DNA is TGTGCCAGCAGTTTTAGCGGGACTAGCGGGAGTCTTACGCAGTATTTT.

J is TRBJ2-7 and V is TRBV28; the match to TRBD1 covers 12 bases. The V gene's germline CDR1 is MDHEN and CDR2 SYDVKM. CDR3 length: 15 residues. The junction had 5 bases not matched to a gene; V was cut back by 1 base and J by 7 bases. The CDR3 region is CASSLSGTGGGEQYF. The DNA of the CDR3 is TGTGCCAGCAGTTTATCCGGGACAGGGGGCGGTGAGCAGTACTTC. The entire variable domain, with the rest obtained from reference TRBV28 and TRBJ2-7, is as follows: DVKVTQSSRYLVKRTGEKVFLECVQDMDHENMFWYRQDPGLGLRLIYFSYDVKMKEKGDIPEGYSVSREKKERFSLILESASTNQTSMYLCASSLSGTGGGEQYFGPGTRLTVT.

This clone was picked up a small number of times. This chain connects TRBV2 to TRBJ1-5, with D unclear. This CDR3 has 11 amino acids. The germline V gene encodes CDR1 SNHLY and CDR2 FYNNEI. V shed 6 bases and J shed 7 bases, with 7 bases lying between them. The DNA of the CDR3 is TGTGCCAGCAGGCTCAGGCAGCCCCAGCATTTT. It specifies CASRLRQPQHF.